What follows are 31 T cell receptor beta chains derived from one specimen sequenced in a study of T cell changes during pregnancy in multiple sclerosis. Profiled with immunoSEQ multiplex PCR; TCRdb holds only in-frame clones, not every one. In the table there are around 70,000 clones, about 92% of which are singletons. This specimen was peripheral blood, taken before pregnancy. The receptor set was obtained from a female donor with multiple sclerosis, enrolled in a pregnancy study.

The rearrangement uses TRBV18 and TRBJ2-1; TRBD2 matches at 16 bases. This CDR3 is built from 19 residues. The germline V gene has CDR1 KGHSH and CDR2 LQKENI. Unmatched junction bases numbered 3, after V lost 1 base and J lost 0 bases. CDR3 in DNA: TGTGCCAGCTCACCACTAGGGACTAGCGGGAGGGTCTCCTACAATGAGCAGTTCTTC. Its protein product is CASSPLGTSGRVSYNEQFF.

The V gene is TRBV4-3, the J gene TRBJ2-1; tentative D call: TRBD2 (6 bases). Per germline, CDR1 LGHNA and CDR2 YSLEER. This CDR3 comprises 18 residues. V dropped 3 bases and J dropped 4 bases, with 22 bases sitting between them. For the CDR3, the DNA is TGCGCCAGCAGCCAGGATTGGGGTGGAATAGCGGCTTACAATGAGCAGTTCTTC. Amino acids: CASSQDWGGIAAYNEQFF.

Here the CDR3 reads CASSLALTTGYEQYF. CDR3 coding DNA: TGTGCCAGCAGCTTAGCCCTTACGACAGGGTACGAGCAGTACTTC. This chain connects TRBV7-8 to TRBJ2-7, with 7 bases fitting TRBD1. After removal of 0 bases from V and 4 bases from J, the junction contained 6 bases not matched to a gene. CDR1 and CDR2 (germline): SGHVS, FQNEAQ. This CDR3 is 15 amino acids long. The full variable domain, completed using reference TRBV7-8 and TRBJ2-7, is GAGVSQSPRYKVAKRGQDVALRCDPISGHVSLFWYQQALGQGPEFLTYFQNEAQLDKSGLPSDRFFAERPEGSVSTLKIQRTQQEDSAVYLCASSLALTTGYEQYFGPGTRLTVT.

The chain uses TRBV29-1 and TRBJ2-2; D might be TRBD2 (7 bases). V lost 4 bases and J 6 bases, leaving 12 bases between the germline ends. The germline gives CDR1 SQVTM, CDR2 ANQGSEA. The CDR3 runs 13 residues. The CDR3 is CSVGGGAPGELFF. The CDR3 DNA follows: TGCAGCGTTGGGGGGGGCGCACCCGGGGAGCTGTTTTTT.

This clone was detected only once. The chain recombines TRBV5-1 with TRBJ2-1; a possible D gene is TRBD2 (7 bases). Germline V gene lookup returns CDR1 SGHRS and CDR2 YFSETQ. V dropped 3 bases and J dropped 7 bases, with 20 bases sitting between them. The CDR3 totals 16 residues. The CDR3 bases are TGCGCCAGCAGCTCCAGCGGAGGGGGGGCTCGGAATGAGCAGTTCTTC. Translation: CASSSSGGGARNEQFF.

V usage is TRBV7-9 and J usage is TRBJ2-5; TRBD2 is a possible D gene (6 bases). From germline, CDR1 is SEHNR and CDR2 FQNEAQ (reference sequence). V lost 5 bases, J lost 2 bases, and 12 bases lay in between. The CDR3 length is 14 residues. The CDR3 protein is CASSAGPVQETQYF. As DNA, the CDR3 is TGTGCCAGCAGCGCGGGACCAGTACAAGAGACCCAGTACTTC. The full variable domain, completed using reference TRBV7-9 and TRBJ2-5, is DTGVSQNPRHKITKRGQNVTFRCDPISEHNRLYWYRQTLGQGPEFLTYFQNEAQLEKSRLLSDRFSAERPKGSFSTLEIQRTEQGDSAMYLCASSAGPVQETQYFGPGTRLLVL.

The rearrangement links TRBV6-5 to TRBJ2-7, with D possibly TRBD2 on 5 matching bases. The CDR3 is 15 amino acids. From germline, CDR1 is MNHEY and CDR2 SVGAGI. Between the trimmed V and J ends, which lost 2 bases and 3 bases, there was a span of 14 bases. The CDR3 bases are TGTGCCAGCAGTTACGACGTGGGAGAGATCTACGAGCAGTACTTC. This sequence encodes CASSYDVGEIYEQYF.

The gene calls are TRBV6-5 and TRBJ2-1; 9 nucleotides line up with TRBD2. The CDR3 runs 15 residues. J was trimmed by 8 bases and V by 2 bases; bases with no gene match: 7. Per germline, CDR1 MNHEY and CDR2 SVGAGI. CDR3: CASSYRGLAHYEQFF. CDR3 in DNA: TGTGCCAGCAGTTACCGGGGACTAGCCCATTATGAGCAGTTCTTC.

The chain links TRBV7-2 to TRBJ2-4, with TRBD1 matching 10 bases. Germline CDR1 reads SGHTA; CDR2 reads FQGNSA. With 2 bases clipped from V and 0 bases from J, the junction kept 10 bases outside the gene matches. The length of the CDR3 is 19 residues. CDR3 sequence (DNA): TGTGCCAGCAGCTTACGATCCGGGACAGGGGCATTAGCCAAAAACATTCAGTACTTC. Translated: CASSLRSGTGALAKNIQYF.

This chain connects TRBV28 to TRBJ2-5; 16 bases are shared with TRBD2. With V trimmed by 11 bases and J by 4 bases, 10 bases remained unmatched. The germline V gene has CDR1 MDHEN and CDR2 SYDVKM. The CDR3 runs 16 residues. The DNA of the CDR3 is TGTGCCTCAGGGGGACTAGCGGGAGGGCGTGGAGAGACCCAGTACTTC. It encodes CASGGLAGGRGETQYF.

This chain uses TRBV28 with TRBJ2-7; 9 positions match TRBD2. Trimming took 6 bases from V and 3 from J; bases not matched to a gene: 9. CDR3 length: 15 amino acids. Per germline, CDR1 MDHEN and CDR2 SYDVKM. CDR3 DNA sequence: TGTGCCAGCAGACGCTTAGCGGGAGACAGCTACGAGCAGTACTTC. It is translated as CASRRLAGDSYEQYF.

V usage is TRBV7-9 and J usage is TRBJ1-1; D is uncertain. The germline CDR1 and CDR2 sequences are SEHNR and FQNEAQ (reference sequence). V dropped 2 bases and J dropped 0 bases, with 10 bases sitting between them. The CDR3 sequence is 15 residues long. The CDR3 here is CASSLFLAMNTEAFF. The DNA for the CDR3 is TGTGCCAGCAGCTTATTTTTAGCCATGAACACTGAAGCTTTCTTT. Variable domain in full (rest from reference TRBV7-9 and TRBJ1-1): DTGVSQNPRHKITKRGQNVTFRCDPISEHNRLYWYRQTLGQGPEFLTYFQNEAQLEKSRLLSDRFSAERPKGSFSTLEIQRTEQGDSAMYLCASSLFLAMNTEAFFGQGTRLTVV.

The rearrangement joins TRBV7-9 to TRBJ2-7, with D perhaps TRBD2 (6 bases). Germline V CDR1 and CDR2: SEHNR, FQNEAQ (reference sequence). There are 15 residues in the CDR3. Trimming left V 1 base short and J 3 bases short, with 13 bases between. The CDR3: CASSLVGSGDYEQYF. The DNA for the CDR3 is TGTGCCAGCAGCTTAGTCGGTAGCGGAGACTACGAGCAGTACTTC.

The chain recombines TRBV19 with TRBJ2-1; TRBD2 aligns across 11 bases. Germline V gene sequence: CDR1 LNHDA, CDR2 SQIVND (reference sequence). The CDR3 runs 15 residues. The V gene end was trimmed by 5 bases and the J gene end by 7 bases; junction bases not matched to a gene: 7. As DNA, the CDR3 is TGTGCCAGTAGTCGGACTAGCGGGCCCCAAAATGAGCAGTTCTTC. Translation: CASSRTSGPQNEQFF.

The chain joins TRBV10-1 to TRBJ2-7; TRBD2 matches at 12 bases. The V segment lost 2 bases and the J segment 7 bases; nucleotides outside the gene matches: 18. CDR1 and CDR2 (germline): WNHNN, SYGVQD (reference sequence). This CDR3 has 19 residues. For the CDR3, the DNA is TGCGCCAGCAGTGAGGCCTTCCGCGTACGACTAGCGGGAGAGTATGAGCAGTACTTC. This sequence encodes CASSEAFRVRLAGEYEQYF.

The V and J genes are TRBV28 and TRBJ1-1; no reliable D call. Germline V gene lookup returns CDR1 MDHEN and CDR2 SYDVKM. The ends were cut back, 5 bases at V and 0 bases at J, with 10 bases in the middle. The CDR3 has 14 amino acids. CDR3 in DNA: TGTGCCAGCAGTCCCCATGAGGTGAACACTGAAGCTTTCTTT. Translation gives CASSPHEVNTEAFF.

Concerning this clone: An end of the junction does not agree with germline; a read error may underlie this. The rearrangement uses TRBV5-1 and TRBJ2-3, with 13 bases matching TRBD2. Germline V gene lookup returns CDR1 SGHRS and CDR2 YFSETQ. This CDR3 is 16 amino acids long. CDR3: CASSGGLAGPTHTQYF. In nucleotides, the CDR3 is TGCGCCAGCAGCGGGGGACTAGCGGGGCCCACACATACGCAGTATTTT.

The chain combines TRBV7-9 with TRBJ2-2; TRBD2 is a possible D gene (7 bases). Germline V gene data show CDR1 as SEHNR and CDR2 as FQNEAQ (reference sequence). V was pared by 5 bases and J by 6 bases, with 16 bases between. The CDR3 consists of 15 residues. The CDR3 reads CASSLTGGRSGELFF. CDR3 coding DNA: TGTGCCAGCAGCCTGACGGGGGGCCGGTCCGGGGAGCTGTTTTTT.

This chain joins TRBV19 and TRBJ1-5; maybe TRBD1 (6 bases). V was clipped by 1 base and J by 2 bases, with 21 bases between them. The length of the CDR3 is 19 residues. Germline V gene data show CDR1 as LNHDA and CDR2 as SQIVND (reference sequence). The CDR3 nucleotides are TGTGCCAGTAGTATAGCCCCTCTCGCGGGGGCTCGGGGCAATCAGCCCCAGCATTTT. Translating gives CASSIAPLAGARGNQPQHF.

This chain connects TRBV5-1 to TRBJ1-2; 7 nucleotides match TRBD1. The CDR3 sequence is 14 residues long. In germline, CDR1 is SGHRS, CDR2 YFSETQ. The V segment lost 4 bases and the J segment 5 bases; nucleotides outside the gene matches: 8. This CDR3 is CASSPPATGYGYTF. CDR3 bases: TGCGCCAGCAGCCCTCCCGCGACAGGGTATGGCTACACCTTC.

This chain joins TRBV28 and TRBJ1-5; D is undetermined. V was pared by 8 bases and J by 1 base, with 15 bases between. This CDR3 comprises 15 residues. CDR1 is MDHEN, CDR2 SYDVKM, per germline. The CDR3 region is CASRRRGRSNQPQHF. The CDR3 nucleotides are TGTGCCAGCCGTCGGCGGGGAAGAAGCAATCAGCCCCAGCATTTT.

V and J are TRBV6-6 and TRBJ2-2; TRBD1 aligns across 9 bases. The CDR3 contains 14 residues. The trim removed 3 bases at V and 5 bases at J, leaving 1 base unmatched. Germline V gives CDR1 MNHNY, CDR2 SVGAGI (reference sequence). As DNA, the CDR3 is TGTGCCAGCAGTTATGACAGGGGGACCGGGGAGCTGTTTTTT. Translation gives CASSYDRGTGELFF.

The V gene is TRBV7-6, the J gene TRBJ2-7; 10 nucleotides align to TRBD2. The CDR3 has 16 amino acids. Germline V lookup: CDR1 SGHVS, CDR2 FNYEAQ. V trimming: 0 bases; J trimming: 5 bases; junction bases outside the gene matches: 7. The CDR3 bases are TGTGCCAGCAGCTTAGCAGGAGCTAGCGGGAGAAACGAGCAGTACTTC. Translation: CASSLAGASGRNEQYF.

A few counts support this clone. This CDR3 is CASSQEGGTGGYEQYF. CDR3 nucleotide sequence: TGCGCCAGCAGCCAAGAAGGAGGGACAGGGGGCTACGAGCAGTACTTC. The rearrangement joins TRBV4-3 to TRBJ2-7; TRBD1 matches 11 bases. With V trimmed by 0 bases and J by 3 bases, 4 bases remained unmatched. Germline CDR1 LGHNA, CDR2 YSLEER. This CDR3 comprises 16 residues.

The genes are TRBV7-2 and TRBJ2-7; TRBD1 matches 8 bases. The V and J ends lost 4 bases and 0 bases, in that order; junction bases with no gene match: 5. The CDR3 extends over 15 amino acids. Per germline, CDR1 SGHTA and CDR2 FQGNSA. This chain's CDR3 is CASSSRQGPSYEQYF. CDR3 coding DNA: TGTGCCAGCAGCTCCCGACAGGGGCCCTCCTACGAGCAGTACTTC. Looking up the rest from reference TRBV7-2 and TRBJ2-7 gives the full variable domain: GAGVSQSPSNKVTEKGKDVELRCDPISGHTALYWYRQSLGQGLEFLIYFQGNSAPDKSGLPSDRFSAERTGGSVSTLTIQRTQQEDSAVYLCASSSRQGPSYEQYFGPGTRLTVT.

This clone was observed a few times. The gene calls are TRBV6-5 and TRBJ1-1; no firm D call. The germline V and J ends were trimmed by 0 bases and 7 bases, with 9 bases remaining between them. The CDR3 is 13 amino acids. Germline CDR1 MNHEY, CDR2 SVGAGI. Written as DNA, the CDR3 is TGTGCCAGCAGTTACTCGATAGGGAGTGAAGCTTTCTTT. Protein sequence: CASSYSIGSEAFF.

This sequence joins TRBV19 and TRBJ2-7, with TRBD1 matching over 7 bases. CDR1 LNHDA and CDR2 SQIVND come from the germline V gene (reference sequence). This CDR3 contains 15 residues. With 8 bases clipped from V and 3 bases from J, the junction kept 13 bases outside the gene matches. This CDR3 is CASAPGQLNYYEQYF. CDR3 bases: TGTGCCAGTGCCCCGGGACAGCTTAACTACTACGAGCAGTACTTC. Looking up the rest from reference TRBV19 and TRBJ2-7 gives the full variable domain: DGGITQSPKYLFRKEGQNVTLSCEQNLNHDAMYWYRQDPGQGLRLIYYSQIVNDFQKGDIAEGYSVSREKKESFPLTVTSAQKNPTAFYLCASAPGQLNYYEQYFGPGTRLTVT.

The rearrangement joins TRBV19 to TRBJ2-4; D perhaps matches TRBD1 (5 bases). The CDR3 length is 14 residues. The germline V gene has CDR1 LNHDA and CDR2 SQIVND (reference sequence). Trimming took off 5 bases at V and 12 bases at J, with 20 bases between the two ends. The CDR3 bases are TGTGCCAGTAGTGATCTCCTTTCAGGGTTGCATCAGTACTTC. Translated: CASSDLLSGLHQYF.

The chain employs TRBV4-1 and TRBJ1-2, with D unresolved. Looked up from germline, CDR1 is MGHRA and CDR2 is YSYEKL. The CDR3 has 14 residues. V was clipped by 2 bases and J by 8 bases, with 15 bases between them. In DNA, the CDR3 is TGCGCCAGCAGCCAAATTGGAGCTACACGCGGCTACACCTTC. It yields the protein CASSQIGATRGYTF.

The rearrangement links TRBV6-4 to TRBJ2-1, with D unresolved. The CDR3 runs to 16 residues. V was cut by 4 bases and J by 0 bases, with 13 bases left in between. The germline V gene encodes CDR1 MRHNA and CDR2 SNTAGT. As DNA, the CDR3 is TGTGCCAGCAGTGTAAGACACTTTAGCTCCTACAATGAGCAGTTCTTC. This translates into CASSVRHFSSYNEQFF.

V gene TRBV28 combines with J gene TRBJ2-5, with D maybe TRBD1 (6 bases). The ends were cut back, 5 bases at V and 9 bases at J, with 16 bases in the middle. This CDR3 spans 13 amino acids. The germline V gene has CDR1 MDHEN and CDR2 SYDVKM. In nucleotides, the CDR3 is TGTGCCAGCAGTCTCAGGGGTCCGAAGGCCCAGTACTTC. This gives the protein CASSLRGPKAQYF.